This is a list of T cell receptor beta chains from one sample in a study of T cell responses to AZD1222 COVID-19 vaccine. Sequencing used immunoSEQ multiplex PCR; TCRdb keeps in-frame clones, though not all of them. The sample has some 130,000 clones, approximately 91% seen once; the top ten hold around 1%. The sample consisted of peripheral blood, taken 28 days after the second AZD1222 dose. The receptors stem from an adult who received the AZD1222 COVID-19 vaccine. The conserved cysteine and the conserved F or W are not part of the CDR3 here.

12,TRBV7-3,ASSPSGLTDTQY
13,TRBV30,AWFTPGLQSYEQY
13,TRBV27,ASRVRQGRYNEQF
12,TRBV6-5,ASSLGTGSQPQH
12,TRBV6-5,ASSSTKAGYEQY
13,TRBV7-3,ASSLIGTGSQPQH
13,TRBV9,ASSVGAASKDTQY
12,TRBV5-1,ASSGGQGGSPLH
15,TRBV24-1,ATSDLGYGGANYGYT
13,TRBV5-5,ASSLAGVSSYEQY
14,TRBV5-1,ASSFNPQTRYNEQF
12,TRBV7-3,ASSLMRPEGEQY
14,TRBV5-1,ASSPPAPGSSYEQY
12,TRBV4-2,ASSQGFEGSGYT
16,TRBV19,ASSIRTGARLSGNTIY
11,TRBV3-1/TRBV3-2,ASRPSVTGELF
11,TRBV5-6,ASSGDWGNTIY
11,TRBV29-1,SVVTDRGDGYT
11,TRBV14,ASSLGWNQPQH
13,TRBV19,ASSIRTGLGTEAF
10,TRBV28,ASRIYSYEQY
14,TRBV5-4,ASSLEGAWDYNEQF
10,TRBV3-1/TRBV3-2,ASSLGQYGYT
10,TRBV10-2,ASSLVSYEQY
11,TRBV6-2/TRBV6-3,ASRYRDGNTIY
11,TRBV19,ASSINGQREAF
12,TRBV10-3,AISRAGGSYEQY